This TCR beta chain is drawn from a study of beta chain features in type 1 diabetes. This clone turned up a few times. Expressed TCRB transcripts got sequenced, as all isolated RNA was reverse transcribed. Using immunoSEQ multiplex PCR, the repertoire was profiled, and TCRdb retains in-frame clones only, with some absent. The sample yields hundreds of thousands of clones, 68% seen once. The CDR3 sequence is 13 residues long. With 4 bases removed from V and 0 bases from J, the gap between germline ends came to 7 bases. CDR1 SGHNT and CDR2 YYREEE come from the germline V gene (reference sequence). The rearrangement links TRBV5-4 to TRBJ2-5; D is possibly TRBD1 (6 bases). The sequenced sample was naive CD4+ T cells from blood. The receptor comes from a man aged 30 to 39 in good health. CDR3 nucleotide sequence: TGTGCCAGCAGCAGGACAGACCAAGAGACCCAGTACTTC. Translated, it gives CASSRTDQETQYF.